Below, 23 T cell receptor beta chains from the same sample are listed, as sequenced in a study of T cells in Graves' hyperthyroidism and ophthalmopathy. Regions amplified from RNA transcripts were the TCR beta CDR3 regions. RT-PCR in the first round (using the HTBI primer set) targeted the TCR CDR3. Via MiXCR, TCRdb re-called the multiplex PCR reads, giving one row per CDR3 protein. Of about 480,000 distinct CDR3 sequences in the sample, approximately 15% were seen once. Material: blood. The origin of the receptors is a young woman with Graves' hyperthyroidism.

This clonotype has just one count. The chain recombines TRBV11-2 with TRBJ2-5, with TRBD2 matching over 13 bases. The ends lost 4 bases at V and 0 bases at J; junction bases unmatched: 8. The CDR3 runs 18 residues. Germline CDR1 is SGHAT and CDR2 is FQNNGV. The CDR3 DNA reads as TGTGCCAGCAGCTCGACTAGCGGGAGGATTGAGTACCAAGAGACCCAGTACTTC. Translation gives CASSSTSGRIEYQETQYF.

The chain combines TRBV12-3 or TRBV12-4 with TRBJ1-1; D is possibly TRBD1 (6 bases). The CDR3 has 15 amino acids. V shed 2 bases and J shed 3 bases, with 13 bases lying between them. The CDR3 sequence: CASSLKGQGYTEAFF. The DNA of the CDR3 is TGTGCCAGCAGTTTAAAGGGACAAGGGTACACTGAAGCTTTCTTT.

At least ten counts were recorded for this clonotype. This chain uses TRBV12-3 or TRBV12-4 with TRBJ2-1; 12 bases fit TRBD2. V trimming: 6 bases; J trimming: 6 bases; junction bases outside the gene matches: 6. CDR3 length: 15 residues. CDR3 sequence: CASSIGLAGLNEQFF. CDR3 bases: TGTGCCAGCAGCATTGGACTAGCGGGGCTCAATGAGCAGTTCTTC.

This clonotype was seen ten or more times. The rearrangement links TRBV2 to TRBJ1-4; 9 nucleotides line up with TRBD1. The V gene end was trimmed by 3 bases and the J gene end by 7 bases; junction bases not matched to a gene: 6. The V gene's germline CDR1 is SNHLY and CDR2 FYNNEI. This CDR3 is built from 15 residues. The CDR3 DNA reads TGTGCCAGCAGTGAGAAGGGGACAGGGCTTGAAAAACTGTTTTTT. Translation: CASSEKGTGLEKLFF. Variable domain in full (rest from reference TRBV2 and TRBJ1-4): EPEVTQTPSHQVTQMGQEVILRCVPISNHLYFYWYRQILGQKVEFLVSFYNNEISEKSEIFDDQFSVERPDGSNFTLKIRSTKLEDSAMYFCASSEKGTGLEKLFFGSGTQLSVL.

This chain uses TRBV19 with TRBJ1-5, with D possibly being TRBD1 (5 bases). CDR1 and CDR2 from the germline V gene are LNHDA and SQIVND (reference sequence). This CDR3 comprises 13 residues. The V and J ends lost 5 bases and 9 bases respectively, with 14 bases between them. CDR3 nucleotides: TGTGCCAGTAGTCGGACTCCGGGGCGGCCCCAGCATTTT. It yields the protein CASSRTPGRPQHF.

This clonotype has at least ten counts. CDR3 bases: TGTGCCTGGAGTGTGAAGGGCTCCTACGAGCAGTACTTC. Protein product: CAWSVKGSYEQYF. The chain combines TRBV30 with TRBJ2-7; D unclear. Per germline, CDR1 GTSNPN and CDR2 SVGIG (reference sequence). V was shortened by 0 bases and J by 0 bases, with 6 bases between the two germline ends. The CDR3 is made up of 13 amino acids.

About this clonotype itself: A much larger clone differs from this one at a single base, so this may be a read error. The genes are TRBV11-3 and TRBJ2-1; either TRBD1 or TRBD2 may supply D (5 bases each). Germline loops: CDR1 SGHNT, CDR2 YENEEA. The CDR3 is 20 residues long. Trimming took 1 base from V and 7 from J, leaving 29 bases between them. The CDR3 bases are TGTGCCAGCAGCTTAGTTTTCGGGACCGGGGCTCCAAAAGATAGGAATGAGCAGTTCTTC. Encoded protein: CASSLVFGTGAPKDRNEQFF.

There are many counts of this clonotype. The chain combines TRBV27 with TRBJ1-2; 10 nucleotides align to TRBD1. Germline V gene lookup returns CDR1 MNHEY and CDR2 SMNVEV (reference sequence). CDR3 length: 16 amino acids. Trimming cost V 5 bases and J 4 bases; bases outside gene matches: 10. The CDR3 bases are TGTGCCAGCAGTCTTACGGGACAGGGGACCTCCTATGGCTACACCTTC. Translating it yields CASSLTGQGTSYGYTF.

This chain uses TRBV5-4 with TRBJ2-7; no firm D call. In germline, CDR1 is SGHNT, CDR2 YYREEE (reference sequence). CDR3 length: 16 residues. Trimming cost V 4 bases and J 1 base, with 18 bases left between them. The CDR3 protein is CASSEGLGPPSYEQYV. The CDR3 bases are TGTGCCAGCAGCGAAGGGTTAGGGCCCCCATCCTACGAGCAGTACGTC.

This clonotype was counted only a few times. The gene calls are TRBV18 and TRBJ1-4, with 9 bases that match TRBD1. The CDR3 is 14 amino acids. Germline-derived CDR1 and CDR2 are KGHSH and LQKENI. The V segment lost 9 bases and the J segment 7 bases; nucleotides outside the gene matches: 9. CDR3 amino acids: CASVNRTGVEKLFF. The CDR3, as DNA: TGTGCCAGTGTAAACCGGACAGGGGTTGAAAAACTGTTTTTT.

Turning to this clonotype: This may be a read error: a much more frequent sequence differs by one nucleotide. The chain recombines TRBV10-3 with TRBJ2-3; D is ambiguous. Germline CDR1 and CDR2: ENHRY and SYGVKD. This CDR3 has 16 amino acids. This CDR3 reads CAISVMDATAADAQYF. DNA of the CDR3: TGTGCCATCAGTGTAATGGACGCAACCGCCGCAGATGCGCAGTATTTT.

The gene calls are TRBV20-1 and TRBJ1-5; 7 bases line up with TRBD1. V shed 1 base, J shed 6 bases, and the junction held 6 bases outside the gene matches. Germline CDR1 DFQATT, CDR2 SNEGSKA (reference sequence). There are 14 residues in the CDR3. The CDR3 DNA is TGCAGTGCTAGAGCGAACAGGGGTCTTCAGCCCCAGCATTTT. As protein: CSARANRGLQPQHF.

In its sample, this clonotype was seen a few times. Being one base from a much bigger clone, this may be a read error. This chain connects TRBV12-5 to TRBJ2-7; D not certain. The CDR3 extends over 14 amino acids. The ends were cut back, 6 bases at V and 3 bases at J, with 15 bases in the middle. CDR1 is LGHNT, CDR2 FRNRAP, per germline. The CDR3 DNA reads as TGTGCTAGTGGATCCCCCGGGCTCATCTACGAGCAGTACTTC. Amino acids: CASGSPGLIYEQYF.

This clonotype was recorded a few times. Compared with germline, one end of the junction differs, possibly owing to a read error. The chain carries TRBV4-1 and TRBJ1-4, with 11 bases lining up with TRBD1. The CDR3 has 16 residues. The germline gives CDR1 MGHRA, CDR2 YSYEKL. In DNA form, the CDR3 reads TGCGCCAGCGGCCACACCGGACAGGGGGCAAATGAAAAACTGTTTTTT. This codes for CASGHTGQGANEKLFF.

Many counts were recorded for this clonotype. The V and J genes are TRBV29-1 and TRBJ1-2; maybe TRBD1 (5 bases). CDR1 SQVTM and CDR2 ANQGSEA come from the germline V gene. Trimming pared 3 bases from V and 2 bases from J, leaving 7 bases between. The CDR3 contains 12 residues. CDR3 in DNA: TGCAGCGTTGATGACAGCAACTATGGCTACACCTTC. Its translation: CSVDDSNYGYTF.

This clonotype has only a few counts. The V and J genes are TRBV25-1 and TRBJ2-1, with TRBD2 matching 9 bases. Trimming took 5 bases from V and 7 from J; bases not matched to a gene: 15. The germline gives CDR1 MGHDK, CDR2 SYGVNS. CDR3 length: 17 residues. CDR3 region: CASSTLPGGRAGNEQFF. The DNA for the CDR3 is TGTGCCAGCAGTACTCTCCCCGGCGGGAGGGCTGGGAATGAGCAGTTCTTC.

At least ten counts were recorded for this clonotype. CDR3 in DNA: TGTGCCAGCAGCCGGCGGACAGGCGATGTCTACGAGCAGTACTTC. Protein: CASSRRTGDVYEQYF. This chain links TRBV3-1 with TRBJ2-7; 7 bases match TRBD1. Germline CDR1 is LGHDT and CDR2 is YNNKEL (reference sequence). J lost 3 bases, V lost 4 bases, and 9 bases had no gene match. The CDR3 covers 15 residues.

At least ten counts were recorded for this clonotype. This chain's CDR3 is CASSNPDLASTDTQYF. CDR3 nucleotide sequence: TGTGCCAGCAGTAACCCGGACTTGGCTAGCACAGATACGCAGTATTTT. This chain connects TRBV12-3 or TRBV12-4 to TRBJ2-3, with a weak D call TRBD2 (5 bases). The germline V and J ends were trimmed by 5 bases and 0 bases, with 15 bases remaining between them. The CDR3 contains 16 residues.

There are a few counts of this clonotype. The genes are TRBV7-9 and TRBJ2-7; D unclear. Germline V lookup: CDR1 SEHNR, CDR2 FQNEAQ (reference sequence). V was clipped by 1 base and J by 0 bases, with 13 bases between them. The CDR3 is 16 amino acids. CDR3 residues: CASSLVVTRSSYEQYF. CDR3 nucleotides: TGTGCCAGCAGCTTAGTTGTGACGCGGAGCTCCTACGAGCAGTACTTC.

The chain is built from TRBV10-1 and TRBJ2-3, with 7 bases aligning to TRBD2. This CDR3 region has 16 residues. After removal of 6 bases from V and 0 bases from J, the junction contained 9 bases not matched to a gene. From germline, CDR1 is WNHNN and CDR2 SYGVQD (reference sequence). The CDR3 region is CASSDTSARSTDTQYF. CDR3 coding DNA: TGCGCCAGCAGCGACACTAGCGCCAGAAGCACAGATACGCAGTATTTT.

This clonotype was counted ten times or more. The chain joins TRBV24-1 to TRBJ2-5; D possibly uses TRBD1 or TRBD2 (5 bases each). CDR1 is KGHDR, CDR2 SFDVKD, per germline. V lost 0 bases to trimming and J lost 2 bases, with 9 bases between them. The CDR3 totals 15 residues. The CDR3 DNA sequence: TGTGCCACCAGTGATTTGGGGGACGGACAAGAGACCCAGTACTTC. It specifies CATSDLGDGQETQYF.

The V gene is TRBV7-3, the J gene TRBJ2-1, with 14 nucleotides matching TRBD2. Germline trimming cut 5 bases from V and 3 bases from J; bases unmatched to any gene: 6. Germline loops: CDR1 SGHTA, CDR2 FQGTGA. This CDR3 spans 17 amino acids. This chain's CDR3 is CASSPGLAGGVYNEQFF. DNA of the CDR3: TGTGCCAGCAGCCCTGGACTAGCGGGAGGCGTCTACAATGAGCAGTTCTTC.

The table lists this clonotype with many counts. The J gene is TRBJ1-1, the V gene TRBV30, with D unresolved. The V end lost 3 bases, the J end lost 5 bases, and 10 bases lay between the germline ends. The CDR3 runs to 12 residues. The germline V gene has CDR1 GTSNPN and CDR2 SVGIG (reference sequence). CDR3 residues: CAWSVSITEAFF. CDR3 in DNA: TGTGCCTGGAGCGTTTCCATTACTGAAGCTTTCTTT.